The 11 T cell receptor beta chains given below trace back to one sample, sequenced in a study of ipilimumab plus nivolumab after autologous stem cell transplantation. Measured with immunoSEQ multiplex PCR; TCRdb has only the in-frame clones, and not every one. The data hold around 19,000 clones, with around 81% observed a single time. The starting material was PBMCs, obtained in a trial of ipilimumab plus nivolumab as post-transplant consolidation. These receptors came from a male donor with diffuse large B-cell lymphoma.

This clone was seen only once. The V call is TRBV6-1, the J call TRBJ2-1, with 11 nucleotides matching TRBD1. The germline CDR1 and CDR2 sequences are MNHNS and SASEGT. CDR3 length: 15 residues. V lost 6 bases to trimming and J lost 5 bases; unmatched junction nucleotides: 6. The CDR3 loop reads CASRFWGQGDNEQFF. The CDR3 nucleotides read TGTGCCAGCAGGTTTTGGGGACAGGGGGACAATGAGCAGTTCTTC.

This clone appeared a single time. Written as DNA, the CDR3 is TGTGCCAGCAGTTACTCTAGGTGGTCAGATACGCAGTATTTT. The encoded protein is CASSYSRWSDTQYF. This chain uses TRBV6-5 with TRBJ2-3, with D hard to call. V shed 0 bases and J shed 4 bases, with 8 bases lying between them. Germline values: CDR1 MNHEY, CDR2 SVGAGI. The CDR3 spans 14 residues.

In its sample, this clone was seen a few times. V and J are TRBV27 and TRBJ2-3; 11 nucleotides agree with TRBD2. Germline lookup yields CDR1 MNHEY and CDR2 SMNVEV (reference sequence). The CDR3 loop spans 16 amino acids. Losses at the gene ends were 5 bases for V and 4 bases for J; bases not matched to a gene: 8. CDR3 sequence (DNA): TGTGCCAGCAGTCGGGGTAGCGGGGGGGCTGCAGATACGCAGTATTTT. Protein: CASSRGSGGAADTQYF.

CDR3 coding DNA: TGTGCCAGCAGTGAGCTTCTCTGGGGACAAGAGACCCAGTACTTC. Translating it yields CASSELLWGQETQYF. J is TRBJ2-5 and V is TRBV2, with no clear D. The CDR3 consists of 15 residues. V was clipped by 3 bases and J by 2 bases, with 13 bases between them. Germline CDR1 is SNHLY and CDR2 is FYNNEI. Full variable domain (outside the CDR3, taken from reference TRBV2 and TRBJ2-5): EPEVTQTPSHQVTQMGQEVILRCVPISNHLYFYWYRQILGQKVEFLVSFYNNEISEKSEIFDDQFSVERPDGSNFTLKIRSTKLEDSAMYFCASSELLWGQETQYFGPGTRLLVL.

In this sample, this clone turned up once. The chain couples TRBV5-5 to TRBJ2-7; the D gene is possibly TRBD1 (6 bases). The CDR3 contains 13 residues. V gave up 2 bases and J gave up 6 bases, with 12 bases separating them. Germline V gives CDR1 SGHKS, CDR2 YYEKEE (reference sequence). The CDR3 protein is CASSFMAGVEQYF. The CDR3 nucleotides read TGTGCCAGCAGCTTCATGGCAGGGGTCGAGCAGTACTTC.

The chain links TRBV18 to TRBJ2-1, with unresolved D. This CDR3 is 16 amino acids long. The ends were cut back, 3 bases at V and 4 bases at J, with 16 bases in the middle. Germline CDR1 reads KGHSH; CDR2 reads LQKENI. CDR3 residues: CASSPPDARGYNEQFF. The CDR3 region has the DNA TGTGCCAGCTCACCTCCGGACGCCCGCGGATACAATGAGCAGTTCTTC. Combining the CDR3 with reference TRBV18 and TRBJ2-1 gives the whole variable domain NAGVMQNPRHLVRRRGQEARLRCSPMKGHSHVYWYRQLPEEGLKFMVYLQKENIIDESGMPKERFSAEFPKEGPSILRIQQVVRGDSAAYFCASSPPDARGYNEQFFGPGTRLTVL.

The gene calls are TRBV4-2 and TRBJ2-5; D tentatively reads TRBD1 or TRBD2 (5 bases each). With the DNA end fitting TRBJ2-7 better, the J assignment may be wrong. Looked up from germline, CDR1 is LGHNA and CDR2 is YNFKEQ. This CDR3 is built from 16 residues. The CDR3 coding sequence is TGTGCCAGCAGCCGAGAAGCGGCAGGGTCAACCTACGAGCAGTACTTC. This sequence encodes CASSREAAGSTYEQYF.

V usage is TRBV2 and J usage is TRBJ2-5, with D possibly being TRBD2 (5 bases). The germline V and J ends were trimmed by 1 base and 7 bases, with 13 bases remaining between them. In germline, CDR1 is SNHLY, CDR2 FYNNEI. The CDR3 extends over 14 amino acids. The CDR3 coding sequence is TGTGCCAGCAGTGAAGTCTCCTATGCGGGGACCCAGTACTTC. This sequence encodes CASSEVSYAGTQYF. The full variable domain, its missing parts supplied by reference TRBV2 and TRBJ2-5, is EPEVTQTPSHQVTQMGQEVILRCVPISNHLYFYWYRQILGQKVEFLVSFYNNEISEKSEIFDDQFSVERPDGSNFTLKIRSTKLEDSAMYFCASSEVSYAGTQYFGPGTRLLVL.

The CDR3 reads CASSDPYRREAFF. The CDR3 nucleotides read TGTGCCAGCAGTGACCCGTATCGTCGAGAAGCTTTCTTT. The chain combines TRBV6-1 with TRBJ1-1; D gene unclear. Germline V CDR1 and CDR2: MNHNS, SASEGT. Trimming removed 3 bases at V and 8 bases at J, with 13 bases between. The CDR3 is 13 residues long.

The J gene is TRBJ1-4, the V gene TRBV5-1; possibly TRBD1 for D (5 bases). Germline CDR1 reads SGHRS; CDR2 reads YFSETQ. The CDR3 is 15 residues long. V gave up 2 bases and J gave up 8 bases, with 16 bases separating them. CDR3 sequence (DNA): TGCGCCAGCAGCTTCCGGGGCCCCGCGGGGGAAAAACTGTTTTTT. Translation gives CASSFRGPAGEKLFF.

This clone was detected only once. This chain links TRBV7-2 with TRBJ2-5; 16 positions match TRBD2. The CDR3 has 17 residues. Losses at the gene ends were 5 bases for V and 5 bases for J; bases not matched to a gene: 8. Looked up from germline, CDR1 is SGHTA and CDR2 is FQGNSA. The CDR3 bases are TGTGCCAGCAGCCTCCCGGGACTAGCGGGGGGGCGGGAGACCCAGTACTTC. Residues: CASSLPGLAGGRETQYF.